Reported below is one T cell receptor beta chain. Its antigen is still unknown. V dropped 3 bases and J dropped 0 bases, with 21 bases sitting between them. The CDR3 sequence is 19 residues long. Per germline, CDR1 LNHNV and CDR2 YYDKDF (reference sequence). The sample belongs to a study of STAT3 mutations in large granular lymphocyte leukemia. Study-wide findings and caveats: After therapy, about 35% of the 18 patients switched clonotypes, all new clones STAT3 wild type. No sample exists from the first appearance of each clone. Suggested: STAT3 mutation was not the ancestral event for these clonal expansions. Differing intervals and regimens complicate linking therapy response to clone burden. In T-cell large granular lymphocyte leukemia, about half of patients showed multiple immunodominant subclonotypes.

Libraries were prepared by immunoSEQ multiplex PCR; TCRdb keeps only in-frame clonotypes and omits some of them. The sample carries 30,000 to 45,000 clones, 88% recorded once. Sequenced: PBMCs. The chain couples TRBV15 to TRBJ2-1; perhaps D is TRBD1 or TRBD2 (6 bases each). The sequence was collected from a human donor with T large granular lymphocyte leukemia. Some clones in this sample may be carry-over from other donors' samples. Here the CDR3 DNA reads TGTGCCACCAGCAGTGCTGTAGGGGGGCTCGGGAGCTCCTACAATGAGCAGTTCTTC. It translates to CATSSAVGGLGSSYNEQFF.